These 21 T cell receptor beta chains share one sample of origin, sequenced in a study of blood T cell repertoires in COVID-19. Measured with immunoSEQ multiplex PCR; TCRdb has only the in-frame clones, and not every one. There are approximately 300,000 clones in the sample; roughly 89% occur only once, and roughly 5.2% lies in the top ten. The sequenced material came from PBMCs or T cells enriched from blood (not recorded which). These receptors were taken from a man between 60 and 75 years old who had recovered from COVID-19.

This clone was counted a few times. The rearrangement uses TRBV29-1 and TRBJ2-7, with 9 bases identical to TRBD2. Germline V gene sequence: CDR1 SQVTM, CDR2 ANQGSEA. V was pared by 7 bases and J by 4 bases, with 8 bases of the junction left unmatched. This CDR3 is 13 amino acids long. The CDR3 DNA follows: TGCAGCGCCAAAGCGGGAGGAGGGTACGAGCAGTACTTC. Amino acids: CSAKAGGGYEQYF.

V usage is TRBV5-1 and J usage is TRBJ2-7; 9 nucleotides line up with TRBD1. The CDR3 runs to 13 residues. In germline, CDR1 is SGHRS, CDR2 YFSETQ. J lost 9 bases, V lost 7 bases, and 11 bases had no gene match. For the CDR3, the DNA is TGCGCCAGCCCTTGGACAGGGGATCTATGGCAGTACTTC. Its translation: CASPWTGDLWQYF.

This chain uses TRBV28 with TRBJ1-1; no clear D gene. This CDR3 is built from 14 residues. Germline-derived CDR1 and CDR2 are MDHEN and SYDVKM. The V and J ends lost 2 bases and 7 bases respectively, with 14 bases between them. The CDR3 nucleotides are TGTGCCAGCAGTTTAAAGGGCTCCCGGGATGAAGCTTTCTTT. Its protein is CASSLKGSRDEAFF.

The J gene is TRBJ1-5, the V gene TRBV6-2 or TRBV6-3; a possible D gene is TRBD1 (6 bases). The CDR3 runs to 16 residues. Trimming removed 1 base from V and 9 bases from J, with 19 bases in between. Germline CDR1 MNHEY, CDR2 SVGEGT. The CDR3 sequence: CASSYFRADTGWPQHF. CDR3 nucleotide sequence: TGTGCCAGCAGTTACTTCCGGGCAGACACAGGGTGGCCCCAGCATTTT.

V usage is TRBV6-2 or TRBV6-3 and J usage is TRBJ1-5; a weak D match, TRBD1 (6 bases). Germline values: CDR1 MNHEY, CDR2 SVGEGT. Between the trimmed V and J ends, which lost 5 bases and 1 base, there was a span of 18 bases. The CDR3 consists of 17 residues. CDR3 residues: CASSTFWGPGSNQPQHF. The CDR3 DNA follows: TGTGCCAGCAGTACCTTTTGGGGGCCAGGGAGCAATCAGCCCCAGCATTTT.

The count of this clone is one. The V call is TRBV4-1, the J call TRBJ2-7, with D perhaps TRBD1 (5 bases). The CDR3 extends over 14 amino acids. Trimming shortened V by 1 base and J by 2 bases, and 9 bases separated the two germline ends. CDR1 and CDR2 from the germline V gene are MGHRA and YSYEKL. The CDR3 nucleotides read TGCGCCAGCAGCCAAGGGCGGACAACCTACGAGCAGTACTTC. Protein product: CASSQGRTTYEQYF.

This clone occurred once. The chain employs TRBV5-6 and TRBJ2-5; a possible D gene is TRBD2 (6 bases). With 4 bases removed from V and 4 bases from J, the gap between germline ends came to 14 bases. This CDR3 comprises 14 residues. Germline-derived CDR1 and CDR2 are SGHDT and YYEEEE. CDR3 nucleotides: TGTGCCAGCAGCGGGGCGGGATTTGGAGAGACCCAGTACTTC. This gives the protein CASSGAGFGETQYF.

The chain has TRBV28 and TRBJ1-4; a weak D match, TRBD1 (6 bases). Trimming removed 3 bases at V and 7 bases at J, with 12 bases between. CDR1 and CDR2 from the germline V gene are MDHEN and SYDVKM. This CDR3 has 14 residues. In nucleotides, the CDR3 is TGTGCCAGCAGTTTGTCAGGGGCAGTTGAAAAACTGTTTTTT. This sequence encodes CASSLSGAVEKLFF.

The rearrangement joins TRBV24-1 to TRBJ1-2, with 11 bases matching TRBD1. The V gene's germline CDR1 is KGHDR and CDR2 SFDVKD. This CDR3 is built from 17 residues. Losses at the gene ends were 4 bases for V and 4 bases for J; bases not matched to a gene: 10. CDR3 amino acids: CATSEGTGGPRTYGYTF. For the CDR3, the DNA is TGTGCCACCAGTGAGGGGACAGGGGGACCTCGTACCTATGGCTACACCTTC.

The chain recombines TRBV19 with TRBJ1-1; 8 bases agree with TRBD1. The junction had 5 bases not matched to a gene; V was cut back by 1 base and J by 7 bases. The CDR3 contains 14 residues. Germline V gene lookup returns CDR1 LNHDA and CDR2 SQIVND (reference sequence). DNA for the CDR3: TGTGCCAGTAGTATAGCTGGAGACAGGGGTGAAGCTTTCTTT. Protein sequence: CASSIAGDRGEAFF.

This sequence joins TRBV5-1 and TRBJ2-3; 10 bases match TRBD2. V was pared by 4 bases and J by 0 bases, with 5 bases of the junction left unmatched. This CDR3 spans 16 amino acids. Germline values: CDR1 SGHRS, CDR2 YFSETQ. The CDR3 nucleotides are TGCGCCAGCAGCCGAGGACTAGCGGCTAGCACAGATACGCAGTATTTT. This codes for CASSRGLAASTDTQYF.

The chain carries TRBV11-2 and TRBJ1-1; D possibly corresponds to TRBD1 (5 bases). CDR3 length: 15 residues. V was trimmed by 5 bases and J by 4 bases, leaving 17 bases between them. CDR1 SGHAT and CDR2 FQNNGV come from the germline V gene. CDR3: CASSPHSGFGTEAFF. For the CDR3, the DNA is TGTGCCAGCAGCCCCCATTCAGGGTTTGGCACTGAAGCTTTCTTT.

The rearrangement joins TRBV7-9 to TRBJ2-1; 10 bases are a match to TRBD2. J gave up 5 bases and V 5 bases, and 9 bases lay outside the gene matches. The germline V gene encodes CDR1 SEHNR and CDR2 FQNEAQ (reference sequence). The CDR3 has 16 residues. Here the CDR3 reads CASSQPSGRVDNEQFF. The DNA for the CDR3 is TGTGCCAGCAGCCAACCCAGCGGGAGGGTCGACAATGAGCAGTTCTTC.

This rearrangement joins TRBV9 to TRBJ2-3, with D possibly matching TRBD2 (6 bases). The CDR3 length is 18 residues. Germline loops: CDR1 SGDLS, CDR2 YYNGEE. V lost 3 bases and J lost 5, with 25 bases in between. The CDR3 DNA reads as TGTGCCAGCAGCGCCGGTTCGGGACTCTTTGCGGGGAGAGATACGCAGTATTTT. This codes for CASSAGSGLFAGRDTQYF. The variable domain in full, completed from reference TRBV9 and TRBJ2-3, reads DSGVTQTPKHLITATGQRVTLRCSPRSGDLSVYWYQQSLDQGLQFLIQYYNGEERAKGNILERFSAQQFPDLHSELNLSSLELGDSALYFCASSAGSGLFAGRDTQYFGPGTRLTVL.

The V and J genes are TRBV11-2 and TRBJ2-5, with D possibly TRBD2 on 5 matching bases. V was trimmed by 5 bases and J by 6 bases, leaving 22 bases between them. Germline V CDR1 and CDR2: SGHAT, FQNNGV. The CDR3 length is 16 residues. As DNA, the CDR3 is TGTGCCAGCAGCCCGGCCCTCCTAGCCGGAAAGAAGACCCAGTACTTC. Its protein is CASSPALLAGKKTQYF.

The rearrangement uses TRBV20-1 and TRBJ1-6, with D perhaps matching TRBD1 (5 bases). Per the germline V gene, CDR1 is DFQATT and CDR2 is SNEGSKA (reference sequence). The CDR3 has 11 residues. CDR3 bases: TGCAGCCAGGGTGGGAATTCACCCCTCCACTTT. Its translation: CSQGGNSPLHF.

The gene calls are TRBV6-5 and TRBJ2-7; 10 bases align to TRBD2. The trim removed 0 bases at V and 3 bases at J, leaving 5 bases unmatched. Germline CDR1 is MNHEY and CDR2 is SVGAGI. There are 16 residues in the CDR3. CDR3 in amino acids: CASSYSLAGTFYEQYF. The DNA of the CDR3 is TGTGCCAGCAGTTACTCACTAGCGGGGACCTTCTACGAGCAGTACTTC.

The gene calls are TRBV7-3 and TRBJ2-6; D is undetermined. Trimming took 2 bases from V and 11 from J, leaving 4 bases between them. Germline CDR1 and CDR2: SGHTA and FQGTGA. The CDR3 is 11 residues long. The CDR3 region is CASSLRDVLTF. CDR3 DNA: TGTGCCAGCAGCTTACGGGACGTCCTGACTTTC.

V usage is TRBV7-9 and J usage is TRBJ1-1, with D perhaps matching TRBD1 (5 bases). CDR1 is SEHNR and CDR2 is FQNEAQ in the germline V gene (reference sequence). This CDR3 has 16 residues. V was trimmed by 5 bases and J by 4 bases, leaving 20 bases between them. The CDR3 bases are TGTGCCAGCAGCCTCCCCGAAGGTCGGGGGAGCACTGAAGCTTTCTTT. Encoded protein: CASSLPEGRGSTEAFF.

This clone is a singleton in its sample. The CDR3 sequence is CASSLGQNSYEQYF. CDR3 DNA: TGTGCCAGCAGCTTAGGGCAGAACTCCTACGAGCAGTACTTC. The chain uses TRBV7-2 and TRBJ2-7; D not resolved. V was clipped by 1 base and J by 0 bases, with 7 bases between them. The CDR3 is 14 amino acids. CDR1 is SGHTA, CDR2 FQGNSA, per germline.

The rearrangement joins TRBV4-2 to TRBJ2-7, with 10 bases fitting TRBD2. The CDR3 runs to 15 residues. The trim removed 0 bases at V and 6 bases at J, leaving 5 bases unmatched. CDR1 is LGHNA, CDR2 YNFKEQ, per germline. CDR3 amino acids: CASSQDGLAGAEQYF. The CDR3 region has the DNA TGTGCCAGCAGCCAAGATGGCCTAGCGGGAGCCGAGCAGTACTTC.